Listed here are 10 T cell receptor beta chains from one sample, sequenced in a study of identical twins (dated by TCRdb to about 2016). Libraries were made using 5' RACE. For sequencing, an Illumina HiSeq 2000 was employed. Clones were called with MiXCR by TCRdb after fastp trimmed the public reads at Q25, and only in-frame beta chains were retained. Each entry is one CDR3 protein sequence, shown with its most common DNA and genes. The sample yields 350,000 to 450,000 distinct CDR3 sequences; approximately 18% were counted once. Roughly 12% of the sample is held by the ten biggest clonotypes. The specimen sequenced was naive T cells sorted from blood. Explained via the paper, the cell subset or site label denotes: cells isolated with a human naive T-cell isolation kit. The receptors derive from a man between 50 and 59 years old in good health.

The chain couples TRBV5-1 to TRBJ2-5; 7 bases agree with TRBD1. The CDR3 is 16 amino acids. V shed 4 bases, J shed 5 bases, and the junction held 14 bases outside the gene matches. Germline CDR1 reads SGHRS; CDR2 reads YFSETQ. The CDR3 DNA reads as TGCGCCAGCAGCCCGCTAAAAAGGGGGCAGCGGGAGACCCAGTACTTC. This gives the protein CASSPLKRGQRETQYF.

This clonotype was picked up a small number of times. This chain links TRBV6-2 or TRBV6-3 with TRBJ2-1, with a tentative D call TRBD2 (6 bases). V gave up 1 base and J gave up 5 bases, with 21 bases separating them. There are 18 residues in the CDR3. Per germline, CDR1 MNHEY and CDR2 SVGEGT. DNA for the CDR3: TGTGCCAGCAGTTACTGGGGGGACCTGATGTTAGGCCACAATGAGCAGTTCTTC. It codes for CASSYWGDLMLGHNEQFF.

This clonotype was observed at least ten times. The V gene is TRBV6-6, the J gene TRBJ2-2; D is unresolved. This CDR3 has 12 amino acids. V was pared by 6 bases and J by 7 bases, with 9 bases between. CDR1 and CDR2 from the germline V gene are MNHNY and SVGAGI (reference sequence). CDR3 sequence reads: CASSRPDGELFF. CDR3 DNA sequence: TGTGCCAGCAGCCGCCCCGACGGGGAGCTGTTTTTT.

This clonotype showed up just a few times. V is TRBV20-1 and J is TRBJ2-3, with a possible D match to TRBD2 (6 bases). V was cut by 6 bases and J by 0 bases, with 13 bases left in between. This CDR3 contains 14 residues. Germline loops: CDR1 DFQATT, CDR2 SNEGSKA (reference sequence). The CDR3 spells CSALGGTSTDTQYF. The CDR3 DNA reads TGCAGTGCCCTAGGAGGGACTAGCACAGATACGCAGTATTTT.

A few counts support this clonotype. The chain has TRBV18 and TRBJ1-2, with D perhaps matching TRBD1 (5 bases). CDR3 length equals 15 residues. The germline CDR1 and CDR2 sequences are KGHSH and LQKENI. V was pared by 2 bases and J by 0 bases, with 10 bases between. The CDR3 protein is CASSPVTVPNYGYTF. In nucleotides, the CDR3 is TGTGCCAGCTCACCAGTGACAGTACCTAACTATGGCTACACCTTC.

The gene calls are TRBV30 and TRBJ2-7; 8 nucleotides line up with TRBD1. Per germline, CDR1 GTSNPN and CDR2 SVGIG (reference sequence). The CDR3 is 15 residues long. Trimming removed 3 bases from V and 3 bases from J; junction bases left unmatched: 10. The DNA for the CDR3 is TGTGCCTGGAGCCGACAGGGGCCCCCCTACTACGAGCAGTACTTC. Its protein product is CAWSRQGPPYYEQYF.

The CDR3 loop is CASSLATGTEQFF. CDR3 in DNA: TGTGCCAGCAGCTTAGCGACAGGGACTGAGCAGTTCTTC. V usage is TRBV7-2 and J usage is TRBJ2-1; 7 bases align to TRBD1. This CDR3 region has 13 residues. After removal of 0 bases from V and 9 bases from J, the junction contained 2 bases not matched to a gene. CDR1 and CDR2 (germline): SGHTA, FQGNSA.

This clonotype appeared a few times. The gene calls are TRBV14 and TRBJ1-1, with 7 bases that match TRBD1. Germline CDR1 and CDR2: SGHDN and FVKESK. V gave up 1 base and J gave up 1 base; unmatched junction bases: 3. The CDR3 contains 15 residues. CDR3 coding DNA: TGTGCCAGCAGCCAAGGGGGACAGAGGAACACTGAAGCTTTCTTT. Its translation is CASSQGGQRNTEAFF.

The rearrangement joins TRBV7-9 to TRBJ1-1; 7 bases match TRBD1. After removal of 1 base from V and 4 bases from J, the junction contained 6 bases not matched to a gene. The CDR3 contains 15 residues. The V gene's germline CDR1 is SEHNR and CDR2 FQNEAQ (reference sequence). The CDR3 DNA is TGTGCCAGCAGCTTAGAAATGGCAGGGGGCACTGAAGCTTTCTTT. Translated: CASSLEMAGGTEAFF.

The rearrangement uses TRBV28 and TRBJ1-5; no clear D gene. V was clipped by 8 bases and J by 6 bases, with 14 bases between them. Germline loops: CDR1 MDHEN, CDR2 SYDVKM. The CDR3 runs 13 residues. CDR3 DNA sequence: TGTGCCAGCGATTTAGGGTCCGGTCAGCCCCAGCATTTT. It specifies CASDLGSGQPQHF.